Listed below are T cell receptor beta chains from one sample, sequenced in a study of cytotoxic CD8 clonotypes in ibrutinib-treated CLL. Generated by immunoSEQ multiplex PCR, the TCRdb table keeps only in-frame clones and is missing some. The table shows 90,000 to 95,000 clones, with approximately 77% occurring only once. The source material was PBMCs, sampled after 24 months of ibrutinib treatment. These receptors originate from a human donor with chronic lymphocytic leukemia. Each CDR3 is given with its conserved first and last residue. D genes are given only for firm matches. Size values are once, few and many counts, or a class for expanded clones, and some rows have none.

V gene	clone size	J gene	D gene	CDR3 protein	CDR3 DNA
TRBV21-1	few	TRBJ2-2	-	CASSKAGTSDNTGELFF	TGTGCCAGCAGCAAAGCGGGGACTAGCGACAACACCGGGGAGCTGTTTTTT
TRBV5-1	-	TRBJ2-4	-	CASSLDEGWRNIQYF	TGCGCCAGCAGCTTGGACGAGGGGTGGAGGAACATTCAGTACTTC
TRBV5-1	-	TRBJ2-1	TRBD1	CASSLSTPGQGSNEQFF	TGCGCCAGCAGCTTGAGTACCCCGGGACAGGGGAGTAATGAGCAGTTCTTC
TRBV20-1	-	TRBJ2-1	-	CSARGSEQFF	TGCAGTGCTAGGGGTAGTGAGCAGTTCTTC
TRBV21-1	-	TRBJ2-1	-	CASSSSGQGSYNEQFF	TGTGCCAGCAGCTCCTCCGGGCAGGGCTCCTACAATGAGCAGTTCTTC
TRBV28	-	TRBJ2-5	-	CASSWGRETQYF	TGTGCCAGCAGCTGGGGGCGAGAGACCCAGTACTTC
TRBV2	once	TRBJ1-2	-	CASSPAGFYGYTF	TGTGCCAGCAGTCCTGCCGGTTTCTATGGCTACACCTTC
TRBV5-1	-	TRBJ2-2	TRBD2	CASSLSASSGRGPGELFF	TGCGCCAGCAGCTTGTCGGCCTCTAGCGGGAGAGGTCCCGGGGAGCTGTTTTTT
TRBV28	-	TRBJ2-7	-	CASSTGTVAYEQYF	TGTGCCAGCAGTACCGGGACGGTAGCCTACGAGCAGTACTTC
TRBV11-2	-	TRBJ1-1	-	CASSSSGVNTEAFF	TGTGCCAGCAGCTCCTCAGGGGTTAACACTGAAGCTTTCTTT
TRBV4-1	few	TRBJ2-1	-	CASSQDLTDYSYNEQFF	TGCGCCAGCAGCCAAGACCTGACAGACTACTCCTACAATGAGCAGTTCTTC
TRBV13	-	TRBJ2-2	TRBD1	CASSYRQGAGTGELFF	TGTGCCAGCAGCTACCGCCAGGGGGCAGGAACCGGGGAGCTGTTTTTT
TRBV7-2	once	TRBJ2-3	-	CASSLQTTRDTQYF	TGTGCCAGCAGCTTACAAACTACCAGAGATACGCAGTATTTT
TRBV6-6	-	TRBJ2-5	-	CASLSGVQETQYF	TGTGCCAGCCTTTCCGGGGTTCAAGAGACCCAGTACTTC
TRBV19	few	TRBJ1-5	-	CASSISGQQPQHF	TGTGCCAGTAGTATTTCAGGGCAACAGCCCCAGCATTTT
TRBV25-1	few	TRBJ2-1	-	CASSERGDNEQFF	TGTGCCAGCAGTGAGAGGGGGGACAATGAGCAGTTCTTC
TRBV18	once	TRBJ2-7	TRBD2	CASSPRGTSGGASEQYF	TGTGCCAGCTCACCACGAGGTACTAGCGGGGGGGCCAGCGAGCAGTACTTC
TRBV5-1	-	TRBJ2-5	TRBD1	CASSGWDRQFQETQYF	TGCGCCAGCAGCGGGTGGGACAGGCAATTTCAAGAGACCCAGTACTTC
TRBV5-4	-	TRBJ2-5	-	CASRRGTAAQETQYF	TGTGCCAGCAGGCGCGGGACAGCTGCCCAAGAGACCCAGTACTTC
TRBV4-1	-	TRBJ1-2	TRBD1	CASSHTSVGQGDYGYTF	TGCGCCAGCAGCCACACCTCCGTAGGACAGGGTGACTATGGCTACACCTTC
TRBV5-1	few	TRBJ2-2	TRBD2	CASSVGPGLAGEELFF	TGCGCCAGCAGCGTAGGTCCGGGACTAGCGGGAGAGGAGCTGTTTTTT
TRBV6-5	once	TRBJ2-7	TRBD1	CASSPRAGGAGEQYF	TGTGCCAGCAGTCCCCGTGCAGGGGGCGCGGGGGAGCAGTACTTC
TRBV10-2	-	TRBJ2-2	-	CASNQEPGGGELFF	TGCGCCAGTAACCAGGAGCCTGGTGGCGGGGAGCTGTTTTTT
TRBV28	-	TRBJ1-1	-	CASSLAGGTAEAFF	TGTGCCAGCAGTTTAGCGGGGGGCACCGCTGAAGCTTTCTTT
TRBV7-9	-	TRBJ1-2	TRBD1	CASSLGTGFVGYTF	TGTGCCAGCAGCTTGGGGACAGGGTTCGTCGGCTACACCTTC
TRBV11-2	-	TRBJ2-1	TRBD2	CASSQGLAGGRANEQFF	TGTGCCAGCAGCCAAGGACTAGCGGGAGGCAGGGCGAATGAGCAGTTCTTC
TRBV23-1	-	TRBJ2-1	-	CASSQFCQVRDEQFF	TGCGCCAGCAGTCAATTTTGCCAGGTAAGGGATGAGCAGTTCTTC
TRBV6-5	-	TRBJ1-1	TRBD1	CASSQTGWYTEAFF	TGTGCCAGCAGTCAGACAGGGTGGTACACTGAAGCTTTCTTT
TRBV2	medium-sized	TRBJ2-5	TRBD1	CASRKDRGETQYF	TGTGCCAGCAGGAAAGACAGGGGAGAGACCCAGTACTTC
TRBV19	-	TRBJ2-7	-	CASSIKDTYEQYF	TGTGCCAGTAGTATTAAAGATACCTACGAGCAGTACTTC
TRBV7-3	-	TRBJ2-3	-	CASSPGLISSTDTQYF	TGTGCCAGCAGTCCGGGACTGATCTCTAGCACAGATACGCAGTATTTT
TRBV5-1	-	TRBJ2-5	-	CASSSGQGNQETQYF	TGCGCCAGCAGCTCGGGGCAGGGAAACCAAGAGACCCAGTACTTC
TRBV6-6	-	TRBJ2-7	-	CASSSPALSYEQYF	TGTGCCAGCAGTTCACCGGCGCTGTCCTACGAGCAGTACTTC
TRBV11-3	few	TRBJ2-2	TRBD2	CASSSRLAGYTGELFF	TGTGCCAGCAGCTCCCGGCTAGCGGGATATACCGGGGAGCTGTTTTTT
TRBV27	-	TRBJ2-1	-	CASSPPAGTPARTYNEQFF	TGTGCCAGCAGTCCCCCGGCGGGGACACCCGCACGTACCTACAATGAGCAGTTCTTC
TRBV28	many	TRBJ1-2	TRBD1	CASSGQGAGYGYTF	TGTGCCAGCAGTGGACAGGGGGCTGGCTATGGCTACACCTTC
TRBV5-1	-	TRBJ2-1	-	CASSLVGMVGYNEQFF	TGCGCCAGCAGCTTGGTGGGGATGGTGGGCTACAATGAGCAGTTCTTC
TRBV7-3	-	TRBJ2-2	-	CASSLREGRGSSGELFF	TGTGCCAGCAGCCTGAGGGAGGGCAGGGGAAGCTCCGGGGAGCTGTTTTTT
TRBV5-1	-	TRBJ2-3	TRBD2	CASSLATSGGADTQYF	TGCGCCAGCAGCTTGGCCACTAGCGGGGGGGCGGATACGCAGTATTTT
TRBV9	-	TRBJ2-5	TRBD2	CASSVVPSGTETQYF	TGTGCCAGCAGCGTAGTGCCTAGCGGGACAGAGACCCAGTACTTC